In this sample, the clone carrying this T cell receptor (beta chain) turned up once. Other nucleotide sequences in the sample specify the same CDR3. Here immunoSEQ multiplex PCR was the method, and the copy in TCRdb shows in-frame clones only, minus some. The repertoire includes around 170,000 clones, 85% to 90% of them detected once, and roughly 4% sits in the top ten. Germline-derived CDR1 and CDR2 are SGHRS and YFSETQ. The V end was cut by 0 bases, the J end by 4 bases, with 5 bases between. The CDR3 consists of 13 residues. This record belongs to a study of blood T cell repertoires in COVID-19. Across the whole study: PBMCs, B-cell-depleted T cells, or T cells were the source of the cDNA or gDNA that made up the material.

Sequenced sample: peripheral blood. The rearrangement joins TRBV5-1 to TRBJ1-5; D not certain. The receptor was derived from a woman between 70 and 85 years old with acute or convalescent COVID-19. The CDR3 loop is CASSLAGNQPQHF. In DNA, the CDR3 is TGCGCCAGCAGCTTGGCCGGTAATCAGCCCCAGCATTTT.